Listed below are T cell receptor beta chains from one sample, sequenced in a study of human T cells and chemical hapten exposure. TCRdb re-called the RACE reads with MiXCR, one entry per CDR3 protein. The top ten clones hold less than 10% of a sample with around 300,000 distinct CDR3 sequences, around 7% of them seen once. The sequences come from whole blood, collected in connection with sensitization to the hapten diphenylcyclopropenone (DPC). The source is a woman aged 18 to 35 with alopecia areata. Some clones in this sample may be carry-over from other donors' samples. CDR3s include the opening cysteine and the closing phenylalanine or tryptophan. A D gene is named only where the DNA matches it firmly. Not all rows give a size; the values are once, few, many and, for expanded clones, a class.

abundance	v_gene	j_gene	d_gene	len	CDR3aa	CDR3nt
many	TRBV29-1	TRBJ2-1	TRBD1	13	CSVDGTGYNEQFF	TGCAGCGTTGACGGGACAGGCTACAATGAGCAGTTCTTC
few	TRBV6-5	TRBJ1-1	.	16	CASSYSSQGLNTEAFF	TGTGCCAGCAGTTACTCGTCACAGGGCTTGAACACTGAAGCTTTCTTT
.	TRBV7-9	TRBJ1-2	.	15	CASSPPEGENYGYTF	TGTGCCAGCTCCCCACCCGAGGGGGAGAACTATGGCTACACCTTC
.	TRBV12-3/TRBV12-4	TRBJ1-3	.	14	CASKARGSGNTIYF	TGTGCCAGCAAGGCCCGGGGGTCCGGAAACACCATATATTTT
few	TRBV6-5	TRBJ1-1	TRBD1	15	CASSLGQGQFAEAFF	TGTGCCAGCAGTCTCGGACAGGGTCAATTCGCTGAAGCTTTCTTT
.	TRBV7-2	TRBJ1-6	TRBD1	15	CASTPTGTDNSPLHF	TGTGCCAGCACTCCTACCGGGACAGACAATTCACCCCTCCACTTT
few	TRBV28	TRBJ1-4	.	13	CATRRGLQEKLFF	TGTGCCACCCGGAGAGGGCTACAGGAAAAACTGTTTTTT
.	TRBV2	TRBJ2-3	TRBD2	15	CASSESRAGENTQYF	TGTGCCAGCAGTGAAAGTCGAGCGGGGGAAAATACGCAGTATTTT
.	TRBV27	TRBJ1-1	.	12	CASSLDSCEAFF	TGTGCCAGCAGTTTAGACAGCTGTGAAGCTTTCTTT
many	TRBV6-2/TRBV6-3	TRBJ2-3	TRBD2	18	CASSFETSGGPSTDTQYF	TGTGCCAGCAGTTTCGAGACTAGCGGGGGACCGAGCACAGATACGCAGTATTTT
many	TRBV4-2	TRBJ2-5	.	15	CASSQAAPHQETQYF	TGTGCCAGCAGCCAAGCCGCGCCTCACCAAGAGACCCAGTACTTC
.	TRBV7-2	TRBJ2-1	.	15	CASSASGVKGNEQFF	TGTGCCAGCAGCGCATCGGGGGTAAAAGGGAATGAGCAGTTCTTC
.	TRBV28	TRBJ1-5	.	13	CASGGRGRQPQHF	TGTGCCAGCGGGGGGAGGGGCCGGCAGCCCCAGCATTTT
.	TRBV6-2/TRBV6-3	TRBJ2-3	TRBD2	18	CASSTGTSGPLSTDTQYF	TGTGCCAGCAGTACCGGGACTAGCGGGCCATTGAGCACAGATACGCAGTATTTT
.	TRBV19	TRBJ2-7	TRBD2	15	CASSSPGLRTGEQYF	TGTGCCAGTAGTTCACCGGGACTACGGACCGGGGAGCAGTACTTC
many	TRBV5-1	TRBJ2-5	TRBD2	15	CASSLTSGGQETQYF	TGCGCCAGCAGCTTGACTAGCGGGGGCCAAGAGACCCAGTACTTC
few	TRBV7-9	TRBJ1-3	.	16	CASSLARGSFGNTIYF	TGTGCCAGCAGCTTAGCGCGGGGTTCGTTTGGAAACACCATATATTTT
.	TRBV20-1	TRBJ1-2	.	15	CSASRQSYSNYGYTF	TGCAGTGCTAGCCGGCAGAGCTATTCTAACTATGGCTACACCTTC
many	TRBV10-3	TRBJ2-7	TRBD1	15	CAIRTGTGAVYEQYF	TGTGCCATCAGGACCGGGACAGGGGCCGTCTACGAGCAGTACTTC
.	TRBV7-8	TRBJ2-3	.	15	CASSLEGRVADTQYF	TGTGCCAGCAGCTTAGAGGGCAGGGTCGCAGATACGCAGTATTTT
.	TRBV6-2/TRBV6-3	TRBJ1-1	.	14	CASNPSTLNTEAFF	TGTGCCAGCAACCCGAGCACATTGAACACTGAAGCTTTCTTT
.	TRBV21-1	TRBJ2-2	.	11	CASNHTGELFF	TGTGCCAGCAACCACACCGGGGAGCTGTTTTTT
.	TRBV10-2	TRBJ2-1	.	15	CASSEGRGTYNEQFF	TGCGCCAGCAGTGAGGGCAGGGGGACTTACAATGAGCAGTTCTTC
many	TRBV9	TRBJ2-3	.	12	CASSPPMDTQYF	TGTGCCAGCAGCCCTCCGATGGATACGCAGTATTTT
.	TRBV7-2	TRBJ2-1	.	16	CASSLFPPPTTNEQFF	TGTGCCAGCAGCTTATTCCCCCCACCAACAACGAATGAGCAGTTCTTC
.	TRBV3-1	TRBJ1-2	.	16	CASSQDGRRSFYGYTF	TGTGCCAGCAGCCAAGATGGAAGACGGTCCTTCTATGGCTACACCTTC
many	TRBV12-3/TRBV12-4	TRBJ2-2	TRBD1	16	CASLFSGTANTGELFF	TGTGCCAGCTTGTTCTCTGGGACAGCCAACACCGGGGAGCTGTTTTTT
.	TRBV11-1	TRBJ2-3	TRBD2	16	CASSPKLAGAVDTQYF	TGTGCCAGCAGCCCGAAACTAGCGGGGGCGGTGGATACGCAGTATTTT
few	TRBV4-1	TRBJ1-2	.	11	CASSQSDGYTF	TGCGCCAGCAGCCAAAGCGATGGCTACACCTTC
many	TRBV6-6	TRBJ2-5	.	14	CASIRGGSQETQYF	TGTGCCAGCATCCGAGGCGGCAGCCAAGAGACCCAGTACTTC
.	TRBV18	TRBJ1-2	TRBD1	14	CASSPRDRSYGYTF	TGTGCCAGCTCACCACGGGACAGGTCCTATGGCTACACCTTC
.	TRBV7-6	TRBJ1-3	.	14	CASSLDRAGNTIYF	TGTGCCAGCAGCTTAGACAGGGCTGGAAACACCATATATTTT
.	TRBV6-5	TRBJ1-6	.	14	CASSRQLPNSPLHF	TGTGCCAGCAGCCGACAGTTACCCAATTCACCCCTCCACTTT
many	TRBV20-1	TRBJ2-7	.	12	CSARDSVNEQYF	TGCAGTGCTAGAGACAGCGTCAACGAGCAGTACTTC
.	TRBV5-1	TRBJ2-3	.	15	CASTISRPSTDTQYF	TGCGCCAGCACCATTTCTAGGCCGAGCACAGATACGCAGTATTTT
many	TRBV12-3/TRBV12-4	TRBJ2-3	TRBD1	14	CASRRTGGPDTQYF	TGTGCCAGCCGGAGGACAGGCGGCCCAGATACGCAGTATTTT
many	TRBV9	TRBJ2-3	.	13	CASSVAWADTQYF	TGTGCCAGCAGCGTAGCTTGGGCGGATACGCAGTATTTT
few	TRBV20-1	TRBJ2-2	TRBD1	14	CSVWTGQNTGELFF	TGCAGTGTTTGGACAGGGCAGAACACCGGGGAGCTGTTTTTT
many	TRBV6-2/TRBV6-3	TRBJ1-5	TRBD1	15	CASSYGDRRNQPQHF	TGTGCCAGCAGTTACGGGGACAGACGCAATCAGCCCCAGCATTTT
.	TRBV12-5	TRBJ2-5	TRBD2	15	CASSSDGRPQETQYF	TGTGCTAGTTCCTCGGACGGGAGGCCCCAAGAGACCCAGTACTTC
few	TRBV4-3	TRBJ2-3	.	14	CASSQDRISDTQYF	TGCGCCAGCAGCCAAGATAGAATAAGTGATACGCAGTATTTT
few	TRBV6-5	TRBJ2-3	.	15	CASSYSPLGSDTQYF	TGTGCCAGCAGTTACTCTCCACTAGGATCAGATACGCAGTATTTT
many	TRBV7-2	TRBJ2-5	.	16	CASSLVVGLVGETQYF	TGTGCCAGCAGCTTAGTGGTAGGGCTGGTCGGAGAGACCCAGTACTTC
.	TRBV7-9	TRBJ1-1	.	13	CASSLAGLDEAFF	TGTGCCAGCAGCTTAGCAGGACTCGATGAAGCTTTCTTT
few	TRBV10-3	TRBJ1-4	.	14	CAISEPDQAGKLFF	TGTGCCATCAGTGAGCCCGACCAGGCTGGAAAACTGTTTTTT
few	TRBV20-1	TRBJ1-2	TRBD1	16	CSAREARTGSTYGYTF	TGCAGTGCTAGGGAGGCCCGGACAGGGTCAACCTATGGCTACACCTTC
.	TRBV5-1	TRBJ1-2	TRBD1	16	CASSPRDRGRDYGYTF	TGCGCCAGCAGCCCCCGGGACAGGGGGCGCGACTATGGCTACACCTTC
.	TRBV6-2/TRBV6-3	TRBJ2-7	TRBD1	12	CASGQGRGEQYF	TGTGCCTCTGGACAGGGACGTGGCGAGCAGTACTTC
many	TRBV29-1	TRBJ2-5	.	11	CSVDFAGAQYF	TGCAGCGTTGATTTTGCCGGGGCCCAGTACTTC
many	TRBV6-2/TRBV6-3	TRBJ2-1	.	14	CASSYSSGGNEQFF	TGTGCCAGCAGTTACTCATCTGGGGGGAATGAGCAGTTCTTC
few	TRBV6-5	TRBJ2-7	.	15	CASSFTAGETYEQYF	TGTGCCAGCAGTTTTACTGCCGGGGAGACCTACGAGCAGTACTTC
.	TRBV28	TRBJ2-7	TRBD1	14	CASSLRGRTYEQYF	TGTGCCAGCAGTTTAAGGGGGCGTACCTACGAGCAGTACTTC
many	TRBV4-1	TRBJ1-4	.	14	CASSQGGISEKLFF	TGCGCCAGCAGCCAAGGAGGGATTTCTGAAAAACTGTTTTTT
many	TRBV28	TRBJ1-1	.	16	CASSFPAWSGRTEAFF	TGTGCCAGCAGTTTCCCGGCGTGGTCTGGGCGGACTGAAGCTTTCTTT
.	TRBV18	TRBJ2-5	.	14	CASSRNGVQETQYF	TGTGCCAGCTCCAGAAACGGGGTTCAAGAGACCCAGTACTTC
.	TRBV20-1	TRBJ1-2	.	14	CSATGERGNYGYTF	TGCAGTGCTACAGGGGAGAGGGGGAACTATGGCTACACCTTC
many	TRBV4-3	TRBJ1-1	TRBD1	15	CASSQDRTGYTEAFF	TGCGCCAGCAGCCAAGACCGGACAGGGTACACTGAAGCTTTCTTT
.	TRBV18	TRBJ2-7	.	14	CASSPDGGAYEQYF	TGTGCCAGCTCACCGGACGGTGGGGCCTACGAGCAGTACTTC
few	TRBV5-1	TRBJ2-2	.	17	CASSLLVTGTNTGELFF	TGCGCCAGCAGCTTGCTAGTCACAGGAACGAACACCGGGGAGCTGTTTTTT
.	TRBV6-5	TRBJ1-2	.	14	CASRLGPGHYGYTF	TGTGCCAGCAGGTTAGGGCCGGGTCACTATGGCTACACCTTC